This TCR beta chain was captured by sequencing in a study of T cells in Graves' hyperthyroidism and ophthalmopathy. Findings and caveats of the study: Most clonotypes expanded in thyroid above 0.001 were likewise present in blood.

Pregnant or lactating patients were excluded, as were those with uncontrolled infection or other autoimmune disease. Diagnoses were established using clinical symptoms, serum thyroxine and TRAb, thyroid ultrasound and orbital computed tomography. TCR beta CDR3 sequences were amplified from RNA transcripts. The TCR CDR3 was amplified in a first-round RT-PCR using the HTBI primer set. TCRdb reanalysed the multiplex PCR reads using MiXCR and keeps one entry per CDR3 protein. There are some 600,000 distinct CDR3 sequences in the sample; 11% to 15% occur only once, and more than 4.5% lies in the top ten. This clonotype was seen repeatedly, ten times or more. Its antigen is currently unknown. This TCR derives from a young woman with Graves' hyperthyroidism that later progressed to Graves' ophthalmopathy. Sample: blood.

CDR3 residues: CAVSAIRPRTANTEAFF. The CDR3, as DNA: TGTGCCGTATCCGCGATCCGCCCGAGGACAGCGAACACTGAAGCTTTCTTT. The chain combines TRBV10-3 with TRBJ1-1, with D perhaps TRBD1 (6 bases). This CDR3 comprises 17 residues. Germline V lookup: CDR1 ENHRY, CDR2 SYGVKD. V was pared by 11 bases and J by 1 base, with 26 bases between.